This TCR beta chain was found in a study of T cells in Graves' hyperthyroidism and ophthalmopathy (dated by TCRdb to between 2018 and 2020). For context, the study as a whole: Peripheral blood samples were taken at initial diagnosis, before any treatment was given. In addition, the study compared T-cell repertoires in thyroid tissue and in blood from a handful of Graves' hyperthyroidism patients. TCR Vbeta CDR3 sequencing of 140 or so peripheral blood samples (about 45 ophthalmopathy, about 80 hyperthyroidism and around 17 progressor patients) is reported in the paper. Following sampling, methimazole starting at 30 mg daily was given to hyperthyroidism patients, and high-dose intravenous methylprednisolone was given to ophthalmopathy patients. To identify distinguishing TCR V-J signatures, a discovery cohort of about 95 patients was used, comprising 43 with Graves' ophthalmopathy and roughly 60 with stable Graves' hyperthyroidism. An independent validation cohort of some 18 hyperthyroidism patients and 17 patients who later progressed to ophthalmopathy tested prospective prediction of ophthalmopathy. The 100 discovery patients were divided at random into training and test sets in a 7:3 ratio.

The TCR beta CDR3 regions were amplified from the RNA transcripts. The first round of RT-PCR for the TCR CDR3 was performed with the HTBI primer set and the Qiagen OneStep RT-PCR kit. Libraries were constructed in a second round of multiplex PCR, after which size selection and purification were carried out. Sequencing of the libraries was done on an Illumina HiSeq2000 using paired-end 100 bp reads. On the authors' methods: SOAPnuke was used to process the raw data, throwing out any read that contained adapters or uncalled bases, had a mean Phred below 15, or lacked an exact constant-primer or identifier match. COPE v1.2.5 was used to merge the high-quality paired reads, and each unique nucleotide sequence was defined as a clonotype. MiTCR v1.1 was used to align the clonotypes against IMGT TRBV, TRBD and TRBJ reference segments. The analysis was restricted to V-J combinations with a frequency above 0.0001, which together covered about 99% of the repertoires. The TCS score was defined as F50 (clonal expansion) divided by E x V (chaos), with BLOSUM62-based TCRdist calculated between CDR3 peptides within each V-J. Welch's t-statistics and random forest reduced 514 V-J features to roughly 13, which were used in a naive Bayes classifier (R e1071). The raw public reads went through TCRdb reprocessing: fastp at Q25, MiXCR clone calling, in-frame beta chains kept. Rows are combined by CDR3 protein, so each entry shows the most common genes and DNA. TCRdb's processing, not the study's, gives the V and J calls here. In all, the sample holds some 400,000 distinct CDR3 sequences, and over 15% of those were seen once. About 3.5% of the sample is held by the ten biggest clonotypes.

The CDR3 covers 13 residues, taking in both the cysteine and the phenylalanine. Only the CDR3 portion is preserved as DNA: 39 bases, with reading frame beginning at the first base. The V and J ends are trimmed by 5 bases and 4 bases, leaving 11 bases between them. As encoded in the germline V gene, CDR1 is SGHTA while CDR2 is FQGTGA. On the study overall, not on this receptor specifically: Sample size was not statistically predetermined, and investigators were not blinded to group allocation. Most expanded thyroid clonotypes (frequency above 0.001) were also detected in blood, suggesting blood repertoires may reflect thyroid immune responses. In validation, the model predicted progression to ophthalmopathy with approximately 71% sensitivity and around 72% specificity, a median of about 6 months before onset. Ophthalmopathy was separated from stable hyperthyroidism by a 13 V-J signature model, with approximately 86% sensitivity and roughly 81% specificity obtained in cross-validation and 80%/75% obtained in testing.

Stable Graves' hyperthyroidism was defined as no progression to ophthalmopathy during 18 months of follow-up. Hyperthyroidism patients were newly diagnosed, with disease duration under 2 months, and aged 18 to 65 years. Exclusion was applied to patients with uncontrolled infections, other autoimmune diseases, pregnancy or lactation. Diagnoses were based on clinical symptoms, serum thyroxine and TRAb, thyroid ultrasound and orbital computed tomography. PBMCs were separated from around 9.1 ml of fresh peripheral blood using Ficoll-Paque density gradient centrifugation. Trizol reagent was used to extract total RNA, and RNA quality was then checked on an Agilent 2100 Bioanalyzer. A note on this clonotype: Its specific antigen is unknown. No base quality information exists; no much larger clone differs at one position.

The sequence is built from TRBV7-3 and TRBJ2-5; TRBD2 is a weak D gene call, 5 bases matching. The sequence derives from a woman between 18 and 30 years old with Graves' hyperthyroidism. The specimen was blood. For the CDR3, the sequence is CASSPRRAETQYF. The DNA is TGTGCCAGCAGCCCGCGGCGGGCAGAGACCCAGTACTTC. Here the CDR3 is joined to the reference TRBV7-3 and TRBJ2-5 genes, and the full variable domain is: GAGVSQTPSNKVTEKGKYVELRCDPISGHTALYWYRQSLGQGPEFLIYFQGTGAADDSGLPNDRFFAVRPEGSVSTLKIQRTERGDSAVYLCASSPRRAETQYFGPGTRLLVL.